The rows below give T cell receptor beta chains drawn from one sample of a study of blood T cells in healthy people across ages. From the 5' RACE reads, TCRdb called clonotypes with MiXCR, one entry per CDR3 protein. The table lists fewer than 600,000 distinct CDR3 sequences, 25% to 35% of them singletons, with about 3.9% in the top ten. The data were also submitted as part of a second study, on T cells of mothers and their children.

The sample consisted of blood. These TCRs come from a boy aged 2 to 10 in good health. The CDR3 runs from the conserved cysteine through the conserved F or W. A D gene is named only where the DNA matches it firmly. Size values are once, few and many counts, or a class for expanded clones, and some rows have none.

>TRBJ2-7|.|TRBD1|15|TRBV9
CASSVTSGGSYEQYF
TGTGCCAGCAGCGTTACCTCAGGGGGCTCCTACGAGCAGTACTTC
>TRBJ1-2|.|TRBD1|18|TRBV29-1
CSVPVPGQPATANYGYTF
TGCAGCGTGCCCGTTCCGGGACAGCCGGCTACGGCTAACTATGGCTACACCTTC
>TRBJ1-3|few|.|16|TRBV3-1
CASSHKGRGTGNAIYF
TGTGCCAGCAGCCACAAGGGGAGGGGAACTGGAAACGCCATATATTTT
>TRBJ2-2|.|.|12|TRBV6-6
CASMYPSGELFF
TGTGCCAGCATGTACCCTTCCGGGGAGCTGTTTTTT
>TRBJ2-1|few|.|16|TRBV15
CATSRHATFFYNEQFF
TGTGCCACCAGCAGGCACGCGACTTTTTTCTACAATGAGCAGTTCTTC
>TRBJ2-7|few|.|14|TRBV9
CASSVATGSYEQYF
TGTGCCAGCAGCGTAGCTACGGGCTCCTACGAGCAGTACTTC
>TRBJ2-4|.|.|11|TRBV2
CASSEDVIQYF
TGTGCCAGCAGTGAAGATGTGATCCAGTACTTC
>TRBJ2-5|few|.|14|TRBV10-3
CAISEQGIGETQYF
TGTGCCATCAGTGAACAGGGAATCGGGGAGACCCAGTACTTC
>TRBJ2-4|few|.|15|TRBV3-1
CASSHSGWTKNIQYF
TGTGCCAGCAGCCATTCGGGGTGGACCAAAAACATTCAGTACTTC
>TRBJ2-7|few|TRBD2|13|TRBV29-1
CSVDTSGPYEQYF
TGCAGCGTTGACACTAGCGGCCCCTACGAGCAGTACTTC
>TRBJ2-1|.|.|12|TRBV12-3/TRBV12-4
CASSSGLGEQFF
TGTGCCAGCAGTAGCGGCTTAGGGGAGCAGTTCTTC
>TRBJ1-5|.|.|15|TRBV27
CASSLRQHSNQPQHF
TGTGCCAGCAGTCTTCGACAGCATAGCAATCAGCCCCAGCATTTT
>TRBJ2-1|many|.|15|TRBV11-2
CASSKWTGSYNEQFF
TGTGCCAGCAGCAAATGGACTGGCTCCTACAATGAGCAGTTCTTC
>TRBJ1-2|.|.|13|TRBV29-1
CSVGQGTNYGYTF
TGCAGCGTTGGGCAGGGAACTAACTATGGCTACACCTTC
>TRBJ2-1|few|.|12|TRBV20-1
CSANPVDHEQFF
TGCAGTGCTAACCCGGTGGATCATGAGCAGTTCTTC
>TRBJ2-4|few|.|18|TRBV7-9
CASSLPPGLAPRRDIQYF
TGTGCCAGCAGCTTACCCCCAGGCCTAGCCCCCCGGAGGGACATTCAGTACTTC
>TRBJ2-2|.|.|14|TRBV20-1
CSARARENTGELFF
TGCAGTGCTAGAGCCAGGGAGAACACCGGGGAGCTGTTTTTT
>TRBJ1-4|.|.|16|TRBV7-8
CASSLGRGSTNEKLFF
TGTGCCAGCAGCTTAGGGAGGGGCTCAACTAATGAAAAACTGTTTTTT
>TRBJ2-3|many|.|15|TRBV29-1
CSGDQAGSGADTQYF
TGCAGCGGTGATCAGGCTGGCTCAGGGGCAGATACGCAGTATTTT
>TRBJ1-1|few|.|12|TRBV12-3/TRBV12-4
CASSQRSTEAFF
TGTGCCAGCAGCCAGAGATCCACTGAAGCTTTCTTT
>TRBJ1-6|few|TRBD1|15|TRBV6-5
CASSYSGQGRSPLHF
TGTGCCAGCAGTTACTCGGGACAGGGTAGATCACCCCTCCACTTT
>TRBJ1-1|few|.|14|TRBV18
CASSPGPQGPEAFF
TGTGCCAGCTCACCGGGACCCCAAGGGCCTGAAGCTTTCTTT
>TRBJ2-6|few|.|16|TRBV5-5
CASSPGPGAGANVLTF
TGTGCCAGCAGCCCGGGCCCAGGGGCCGGGGCCAACGTCCTGACTTTC
>TRBJ2-1|few|TRBD2|15|TRBV15
CATSRDPLAGNEQFF
TGTGCCACCAGCAGAGATCCGCTAGCGGGAAATGAGCAGTTCTTC
>TRBJ2-5|.|TRBD2|17|TRBV20-1
CSAHGSIAGGPPETQYF
TGCAGTGCTCATGGCTCCATAGCGGGGGGGCCACCAGAGACCCAGTACTTC
>TRBJ2-1|few|TRBD2|16|TRBV27
CASPESSGRTDNEQFF
TGTGCCAGCCCCGAGAGTAGCGGGAGGACGGACAATGAGCAGTTCTTC
>TRBJ2-5|few|TRBD2|17|TRBV24-1
CATSDLQVWSGVKTQYF
TGTGCCACCAGTGATTTGCAAGTCTGGAGCGGGGTAAAGACCCAGTACTTC
>TRBJ2-4|many|.|14|TRBV7-9
CASSLQGAKNIQYF
TGTGCCAGCAGCTTGCAGGGTGCCAAAAACATTCAGTACTTC
>TRBJ1-3|.|.|16|TRBV7-9
CASSLDVSRSGNTIYF
TGTGCCAGCAGCTTGGACGTCTCCCGCTCTGGAAACACCATATATTTT
>TRBJ2-7|.|.|13|TRBV7-9
CASSARLGYEQYF
TGTGCCAGCAGCGCTAGGCTGGGCTACGAGCAGTACTTC
>TRBJ1-4|.|.|13|TRBV7-2
CASGRGTNEKLFF
TGTGCCAGCGGAAGGGGGACTAATGAAAAACTGTTTTTT
>TRBJ2-5|few|.|14|TRBV4-1
CASSQDIGGETQYF
TGCGCCAGCAGCCAGGATATCGGCGGTGAGACCCAGTACTTC
>TRBJ2-2|.|.|13|TRBV29-1
CSVEPVNTGELFF
TGCAGCGTTGAGCCCGTAAACACCGGGGAGCTGTTTTTT
>TRBJ2-5|.|TRBD1|15|TRBV7-2
CASSLATGGWETQYF
TGTGCCAGCAGCTTAGCAACAGGGGGCTGGGAGACCCAGTACTTC
>TRBJ2-5|few|TRBD2|16|TRBV5-1
CASSLNQREGQETQYF
TGCGCCAGCAGCTTGAACCAGCGGGAGGGCCAGGAGACCCAGTACTTC
>TRBJ2-2|few|.|13|TRBV29-1
CSGLGVGSGELFF
TGCAGCGGACTGGGAGTGGGGTCCGGGGAGCTGTTTTTT
>TRBJ1-4|.|.|15|TRBV5-1
CASSSGLATNEKLFF
TGCGCCAGCAGCTCTGGACTAGCAACTAATGAAAAACTGTTTTTT
>TRBJ2-2|.|.|12|TRBV20-1
CSARIGTGELFF
TGCAGTGCTAGAATCGGCACCGGGGAGCTGTTTTTT
>TRBJ2-6|few|.|15|TRBV2
CASSELRSGANVLTF
TGTGCCAGCAGTGAACTGCGCTCCGGGGCCAACGTCCTGACTTTC
>TRBJ1-1|.|.|13|TRBV29-1
CSVHSGADTEAFF
TGCAGCGTTCATTCGGGCGCGGACACTGAAGCTTTCTTT
>TRBJ2-3|few|TRBD2|15|TRBV7-2
CASSHIAGAPDTQYF
TGTGCCAGCAGCCACATAGCGGGAGCACCAGATACGCAGTATTTT
>TRBJ2-6|few|.|14|TRBV30
CAWSQGSGANVLTF
TGTGCCTGGAGTCAGGGTTCTGGGGCCAACGTCCTGACTTTC
>TRBJ2-1|.|TRBD1|15|TRBV25-1
CASTPGTGDYNGQFF
TGTGCCAGCACCCCCGGGACAGGTGACTACAATGGGCAGTTCTTC
>TRBJ2-6|.|.|15|TRBV25-1
CASSESGTGANVLTF
TGTGCCAGCAGTGAATCGGGGACTGGGGCCAACGTCCTGACTTTC
>TRBJ2-7|few|.|13|TRBV20-1
CSAQRPGNYEQYF
TGCAGTGCTCAGCGTCCGGGGAACTACGAGCAGTACTTC
>TRBJ2-3|few|.|13|TRBV6-2/TRBV6-3
CASSYQGTNTQYF
TGTGCCAGCAGTTACCAGGGGACGAATACGCAGTATTTT
>TRBJ1-2|few|.|10|TRBV29-1
CSVAGEGYTF
TGCAGCGTTGCCGGGGAAGGCTACACCTTC
>TRBJ2-5|few|.|12|TRBV7-2
CASSLDSDRQYF
TGTGCCAGCAGCTTAGATAGCGACAGGCAGTACTTC
>TRBJ1-6|few|TRBD1|16|TRBV5-5
CASSQGTGSYNSPLHF
TGTGCCAGCAGCCAAGGGACAGGCTCCTATAATTCACCCCTCCACTTT
>TRBJ2-7|.|TRBD1|14|TRBV29-1
CSVTRDSSFYEQYF
TGCAGCGTTACCCGGGACAGCTCATTCTACGAGCAGTACTTC
>TRBJ1-2|.|.|14|TRBV27
CASSSLKGIEGYTF
TGTGCCAGCAGTTCCCTTAAAGGAATAGAAGGCTACACCTTC
>TRBJ2-7|few|TRBD2|14|TRBV24-1
CATSWTSGLYEQYF
TGTGCCACCAGTTGGACTAGCGGACTCTACGAGCAGTACTTC
>TRBJ1-3|.|.|13|TRBV9
CASSVEGGNTIYF
TGTGCCAGCAGCGTAGAAGGTGGAAACACCATATATTTT
>TRBJ2-5|.|.|14|TRBV5-1
CASSFGGTHETQYF
TGCGCCAGCAGCTTCGGTGGGACCCATGAGACCCAGTACTTC
>TRBJ1-5|.|TRBD1|16|TRBV4-3
CASSQDTGVSNQPQHF
TGCGCCAGCAGCCAAGATACAGGGGTTAGCAATCAGCCCCAGCATTTT
>TRBJ2-1|.|.|12|TRBV29-1
CSGDSSYNEQFF
TGCAGCGGCGACAGCTCCTACAATGAGCAGTTCTTC
>TRBJ1-2|few|.|14|TRBV29-1
CSVEAGPTNYGYTF
TGCAGCGTTGAAGCAGGACCTACGAACTATGGCTACACCTTC